This TCR beta chain was recovered during a study of blood T cell repertoires in COVID-19 (dated by TCRdb to about 2020). With regard to the full study: Collaborator samples came from the United States, Italy and Spain and covered acute and convalescent phases of COVID-19. The material from the prospective study consisted of cDNA or gDNA derived from T cells, B-cell-depleted T cells, or PBMCs. The dataset comprised deeply sampled blood TCRbeta repertoires from subjects exposed to, actively infected with, or recovered from COVID-19. A freely available public database, intended as a resource for researchers studying the immune response to SARS-CoV-2, is where the repertoires were released. The samples were drawn from the first 160 participants of the ongoing ImmuneRACE study and from some 1,300 subjects provided by 6 global collaborators. A de-identified subject ID, COVID-19 status, age in years and sex were almost always included in the sample metadata. Where available, HLA class I and class II types were taken from metadata supplied by the sample provider and were not determined by assay-based typing.

The collaborating institutions used their own protocols to collect whole blood in K2EDTA tubes. Collaborator samples were shipped for TCRbeta analysis as frozen whole blood, isolated PBMCs, or DNA extracted from either sample type. Overall results and qualifications from the work: The amount of clinical and demographic metadata varied by source and participant and was provided uncurated.

CDR1 and CDR2 are read off the germline V gene (reference sequence) as LGHDT and YNNKEL. The CDR3, cysteine through phenylalanine, is 14 amino acids long. The entry retains the CDR3 DNA only, 42 bases that are in frame from base 1. The germline V and J ends show losses of 4 bases and 6 bases respectively, and no gene match explains 7 bases of the junction. A remark on this clone: The antigen it recognizes is unknown. No per-base quality is available; no much larger clone lies one base away.

The immunoSEQ Assay, a bias-controlled multiplex PCR, was used to amplify TCRbeta CDR3 regions from genomic DNA. On the authors' methods: The number of nucleated cells in each sample was estimated by amplification of reference gene primers within the assay. Sequence reads were collapsed and filtered to measure the absolute abundance of every unique TCRbeta CDR3 rearrangement. Productive Simpson clonality was computed per sample as the square root of Simpson's diversity index over productive rearrangements. The source is immuneACCESS, and TCRdb retained only in-frame sequences with V and J called. Part of the clones is not carried over; for the studies checked, unresolved V genes explain less than half of this, and the remainder is unexplained. That table gives V, J and clone size, and the DNA gave D and trimming. For this sample the table gives just under 80,000 clones, of which approximately 80% were detected only once. The top ten clones comprise 12% of the sample.

Material for sequencing was peripheral blood. The clonotype comes from a human donor in a cohort sampled during active COVID-19. The chain links TRBV3-1 (or the pseudogene TRBV3-2) with TRBJ1-2; 8 middle bases align to TRBD1. CDR3 reads: CASSLGGTGNGYTF. The nucleotide sequence is given as TGTGCCAGCAGCCTCGGTGGGACAGGTAATGGCTACACCTTC.